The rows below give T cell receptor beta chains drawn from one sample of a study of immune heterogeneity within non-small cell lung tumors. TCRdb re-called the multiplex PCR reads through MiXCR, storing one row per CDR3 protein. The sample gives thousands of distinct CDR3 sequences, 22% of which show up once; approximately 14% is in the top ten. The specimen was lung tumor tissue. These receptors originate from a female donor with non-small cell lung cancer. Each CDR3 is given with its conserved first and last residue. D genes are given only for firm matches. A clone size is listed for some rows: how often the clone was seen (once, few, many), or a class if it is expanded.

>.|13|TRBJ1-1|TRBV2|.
CASSDVGESEAFF
TGTGCCAGCAGTGATGTTGGGGAATCTGAAGCTTTCTTT
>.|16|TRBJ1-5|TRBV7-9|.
CASSSTTTGGNQPQHF
TGTGCCAGCAGCTCTACTACGACCGGAGGCAATCAGCCCCAGCATTTT
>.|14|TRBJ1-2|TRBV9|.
CASSPGSNSYGYTF
TGTGCCAGCAGCCCCGGGTCCAATAGCTATGGCTACACCTTC
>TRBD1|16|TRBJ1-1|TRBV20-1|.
CSAIQGALGINTESFF
TGCAGTGCTATACAGGGGGCTTTGGGGATTAACACTGAATCTTTCTTT
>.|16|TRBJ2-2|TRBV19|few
CASSIRTASNTGELFF
TGTGCCAGTAGTATAAGGACCGCTTCGAACACCGGGGAGCTGTTTTTT
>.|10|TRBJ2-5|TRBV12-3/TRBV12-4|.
CARRGETQYF
TGTGCCAGGAGGGGTGAGACCCAGTACTTC
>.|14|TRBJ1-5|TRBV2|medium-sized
CASSVVRSNQPQHF
TGTGCCAGCAGTGTGGTAAGAAGCAATCAGCCCCAGCATTTT
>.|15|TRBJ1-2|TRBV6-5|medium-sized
CASSYRRRPNYGYTF
TGTGCCAGCAGTTACCGACGGCGTCCTAACTATGGCTACACCTTC
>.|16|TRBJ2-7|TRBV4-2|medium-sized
CASSQDRGRGPDEQYF
TGTGCCAGCAGCCAAGATCGAGGCAGGGGTCCCGACGAGCAGTACTTC
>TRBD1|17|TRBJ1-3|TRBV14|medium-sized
CASSQRSGQGSGNTIYF
TGTGCCAGCAGCCAAAGGTCGGGACAGGGCTCTGGAAACACCATATATTTT
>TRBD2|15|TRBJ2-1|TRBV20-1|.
CSAGPEGLAANEQFF
TGCAGTGCTGGGCCGGAGGGACTAGCGGCAAATGAGCAGTTCTTC
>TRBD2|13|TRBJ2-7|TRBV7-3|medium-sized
CASSLAGGLEQYF
TGTGCCAGCAGCCTAGCGGGAGGGCTGGAGCAGTACTTC
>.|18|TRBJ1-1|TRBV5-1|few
CASSSQPLTPGGGTEAFF
TGCGCCAGCAGCTCCCAACCACTTACCCCTGGGGGGGGGACTGAAGCTTTCTTT
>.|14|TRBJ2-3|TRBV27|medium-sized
CASSSGQSTDTQYF
TGTGCCAGCAGTTCAGGACAGTCCACAGATACGCAGTATTTT